Below, 26 T cell receptor beta chains from the same sample are listed, as sequenced in a study of regulatory T cells in long-lasting Graves disease. For TCR beta, libraries came from iRepertoire HTBI primers and Arm-PCR of CDR3 regions. A single record per CDR3 protein comes from TCRdb applying MiXCR to the multiplex PCR reads. Found here are hundreds of thousands of distinct CDR3 sequences, approximately 16% of them singletons; the top ten hold around 27%. Time point of the sample: newly diagnosed GD, antithyroid drugs for less than 3 months. The TCR library was made from RNA extracted from PBMCs. The same data also contributed to another study, on T cells in Graves' hyperthyroidism and ophthalmopathy.

This specimen was peripheral blood mononuclear cells (PBMCs), taken at new diagnosis, from a patient treated with antithyroid drugs. The receptors were gathered from a man aged 35 to 55 with Graves disease.

The chain links TRBV28 to TRBJ2-1; 7 nucleotides agree with TRBD2. The J segment lost 12 bases and the V segment lost 7 bases, leaving 12 bases of the junction unmatched. Per germline, CDR1 MDHEN and CDR2 SYDVKM. The CDR3 extends over 13 amino acids. CDR3 DNA: TGTGCCAGCACCTCCGCCCCGACTAGCCTGCAGTTCTTC. Amino acids: CASTSAPTSLQFF. The full variable domain, its missing parts supplied by reference TRBV28 and TRBJ2-1, is DVKVTQSSRYLVKRTGEKVFLECVQDMDHENMFWYRQDPGLGLRLIYFSYDVKMKEKGDIPEGYSVSREKKERFSLILESASTNQTSMYLCASTSAPTSLQFFGPGTRLTVL.

The chain employs TRBV27 and TRBJ1-5; 8 bases are shared with TRBD1. J gave up 6 bases and V 3 bases, and 4 bases lay outside the gene matches. Germline values: CDR1 MNHEY, CDR2 SMNVEV (reference sequence). The CDR3 has 14 amino acids. CDR3 coding DNA: TGTGCCAGCAGTTTCGGCAGGGGGCTTCAGCCCCAGCATTTT. Protein sequence: CASSFGRGLQPQHF.

Ten or more counts support this clonotype. This chain uses TRBV6-1 with TRBJ1-5; tentative D call: TRBD1 (6 bases). Germline V gene sequence: CDR1 MNHNS, CDR2 SASEGT. The CDR3 loop spans 15 amino acids. V gave up 6 bases and J gave up 5 bases, with 17 bases separating them. Here the CDR3 reads CASRGPTGSHQPQHF. CDR3 in DNA: TGTGCCAGCAGGGGTCCCACAGGGTCTCATCAGCCCCAGCATTTT.

This clonotype was seen many times. The chain has TRBV11-2 and TRBJ2-1; no clear D gene. The V gene lost 1 base and the J gene lost 4 bases, with 5 bases spanning the gap. CDR1 is SGHAT, CDR2 FQNNGV, per germline. The CDR3 is 13 amino acids. Written as DNA, the CDR3 is TGTGCCAGCAGCTTAGTAGGGTACAATGAGCAGTTCTTC. Translating it yields CASSLVGYNEQFF.

The V and J genes are TRBV2 and TRBJ2-2, with D perhaps TRBD2 (6 bases). Germline CDR1 SNHLY, CDR2 FYNNEI. Trimming stripped 5 bases from V and 6 bases from J, with 13 bases between. The CDR3 totals 14 residues. DNA for the CDR3: TGTGCCAGCAGTAGGGGAGGAGGCGCCGGGGAGCTGTTTTTT. Translated: CASSRGGGAGELFF.

This clonotype was observed a few times. This may arise from a read error, as a much more abundant clone is one base away. The chain is built from TRBV18 and TRBJ2-7, with 7 positions matching TRBD2. The germline CDR1 and CDR2 sequences are KGHSH and LQKENI. CDR3 length: 14 amino acids. CDR3 residues: CASSSSGGDYEQHF. As DNA, the CDR3 is TGTGCCAGCTCCTCATCGGGAGGAGATTACGAGCAGCACTTC.

In this sample, this clonotype turned up many times. The chain couples TRBV28 to TRBJ2-7, with TRBD2 matching 10 bases. This CDR3 contains 17 residues. Trimming removed 6 bases from V and 1 base from J; junction bases left unmatched: 12. The germline CDR1 and CDR2 sequences are MDHEN and SYDVKM. CDR3 in amino acids: CASSQTGLATTSYEQYF. The CDR3 bases are TGTGCCAGCAGCCAGACGGGACTAGCGACCACGTCCTACGAGCAGTACTTC.

This clonotype is labeled medium-sized. V is TRBV30 and J is TRBJ2-7; weak D call: TRBD1 (6 bases). The CDR3 is made up of 13 amino acids. Between the trimmed V and J ends, which lost 2 bases and 1 base, there was a span of 9 bases. Germline V CDR1 and CDR2: GTSNPN, SVGIG (reference sequence). For the CDR3, the DNA is TGTGCCTGGAGTAGACAGGATTCCTACGAGCAGTACTTC. Its translation is CAWSRQDSYEQYF.

This clonotype has at least ten counts. The chain links TRBV2 to TRBJ2-5, with D unclear. This CDR3 has 12 amino acids. The V gene's germline CDR1 is SNHLY and CDR2 FYNNEI. Trimming left V 0 bases short and J 4 bases short, with 3 bases between. The CDR3 DNA reads as TGTGCCAGCAGTGAAGCTAGAGAGACCCAGTACTTC. Amino acid sequence: CASSEARETQYF.

This clonotype came up many times. The chain carries TRBV6-1 and TRBJ2-5, with D possibly called TRBD1 or TRBD2 (6 bases each). The CDR3 covers 14 residues. Trimming pared 7 bases from V and 2 bases from J, leaving 14 bases between. Germline V gene lookup returns CDR1 MNHNS and CDR2 SASEGT. CDR3 DNA sequence: TGTGCCAGCACCCCATTAGGGGGGCAAGAGACCCAGTACTTC. It translates to CASTPLGGQETQYF.

This clonotype appeared many times. The chain couples TRBV20-1 to TRBJ2-1; 10 positions match TRBD2. The CDR3 sequence is 12 residues long. V lost 5 bases to trimming and J lost 7 bases; unmatched junction nucleotides: 2. Germline CDR1 is DFQATT and CDR2 is SNEGSKA (reference sequence). The CDR3 sequence: CSAGTSVNEQFF. The DNA of the CDR3 is TGCAGTGCTGGGACTAGCGTGAATGAGCAGTTCTTC.

This clonotype was seen many times. This chain connects TRBV20-1 to TRBJ2-3; 8 positions agree with TRBD2. The CDR3 totals 13 residues. Germline CDR1 DFQATT, CDR2 SNEGSKA (reference sequence). Trimming at V came to 3 bases and at J to 3 bases, leaving 2 bases not matched to a gene. The CDR3 DNA is TGCAGTGCTAGCCCGGGGGGGACAGATACGCAGTATTTT. Translating gives CSASPGGTDTQYF.

In this sample, this clonotype turned up many times. The V and J genes are TRBV20-1 and TRBJ2-1; tentative D call: TRBD1 (5 bases). The germline CDR1 and CDR2 sequences are DFQATT and SNEGSKA (reference sequence). The V gene lost 6 bases and the J gene lost 4 bases, with 10 bases spanning the gap. The CDR3 runs 12 residues. The DNA for the CDR3 is TGCAGTGCGACGACAGAATACAATGAGCAGTTCTTC. It yields the protein CSATTEYNEQFF.

In its sample, this clonotype was seen many times. This chain links TRBV5-1 with TRBJ2-2; D is uncertain. The CDR3 length is 12 residues. The ends were cut back, 4 bases at V and 5 bases at J, with 6 bases in the middle. Per germline, CDR1 SGHRS and CDR2 YFSETQ. The DNA for the CDR3 is TGCGCCAGCAGCCGGGTGACCGGGGAGCTGTTTTTT. This sequence encodes CASSRVTGELFF.

This clonotype was counted only a few times. This chain joins TRBV4-1 and TRBJ2-7; D unresolved. Looked up from germline, CDR1 is MGHRA and CDR2 is YSYEKL. Trimming shortened V by 1 base and J by 1 base, and 8 bases separated the two germline ends. The CDR3 loop spans 14 amino acids. The CDR3 bases are TGCGCCAGCAGCCAAGGAGACGTATCCTACGAGCAGTACTTC. This codes for CASSQGDVSYEQYF.

The rearrangement joins TRBV3-1 to TRBJ2-2, with D possibly being TRBD1 (6 bases). The CDR3 covers 19 residues. The V end lost 4 bases, the J end lost 0 bases, and 21 bases lay between the germline ends. Germline V gives CDR1 LGHDT, CDR2 YNNKEL (reference sequence). The CDR3 sequence is CASSPGQFQLISNTGELFF. CDR3 DNA sequence: TGTGCCAGCAGCCCAGGACAGTTCCAGTTAATTTCGAACACCGGGGAGCTGTTTTTT.

This clonotype occurred many times. The rearrangement joins TRBV4-2 to TRBJ2-3; D not resolved. V lost 0 bases, J lost 1 base, and 8 bases lay in between. CDR1 LGHNA and CDR2 YNFKEQ come from the germline V gene. CDR3 size: 15 residues. CDR3 coding DNA: TGTGCCAGCAGCCAAGATTTAGGAGGCACAGATACGCAGTATTTT. Translated, it gives CASSQDLGGTDTQYF.

This clonotype was recorded many times. CDR3 amino acids: CASRSGGPGGNQPQHF. Here the CDR3 DNA reads TGTGCCAGCAGAAGCGGGGGGCCAGGTGGCAATCAGCCCCAGCATTTT. The chain links TRBV7-2 to TRBJ1-5, with D perhaps TRBD1 (6 bases). The germline V gene encodes CDR1 SGHTA and CDR2 FQGNSA. CDR3 length equals 16 residues. Trimming left V 6 bases short and J 2 bases short, with 17 bases between.

This rearrangement joins TRBV6-1 to TRBJ2-3; D remains ambiguous. Germline V gene sequence: CDR1 MNHNS, CDR2 SASEGT. V gave up 5 bases and J gave up 8 bases, with 26 bases separating them. CDR3 length equals 17 residues. CDR3 sequence: CASSPQSVGLTVGTQYF. The CDR3 nucleotides are TGTGCCAGCAGTCCCCAATCGGTGGGTCTAACAGTGGGTACGCAGTATTTT.

This clonotype was recorded many times. This chain joins TRBV7-7 and TRBJ2-3; D perhaps matches TRBD2 (6 bases). V lost 5 bases, J lost 5 bases, and 17 bases lay in between. This CDR3 contains 15 residues. CDR1 and CDR2 (germline): SSHAT, FNYEAQ (reference sequence). CDR3 amino acids: CASSPIGGRQDTQYF. The CDR3 DNA follows: TGTGCCAGCAGCCCCATAGGAGGGCGGCAAGATACGCAGTATTTT.

In this sample, this clonotype turned up many times. This sequence joins TRBV11-2 and TRBJ2-7, with D hard to call. The germline V gene encodes CDR1 SGHAT and CDR2 FQNNGV. The CDR3 covers 16 residues. V lost 2 bases, J lost 1 base, and 15 bases lay in between. CDR3 sequence reads: CASSLIASAGSYEQYF. For the CDR3, the DNA is TGTGCCAGCAGCTTAATTGCGTCGGCCGGATCCTACGAGCAGTACTTC.

This clonotype was recorded at least ten times. The V call is TRBV28, the J call TRBJ1-5, with D perhaps TRBD1 (5 bases). Germline values: CDR1 MDHEN, CDR2 SYDVKM. The CDR3 length is 13 residues. V shed 3 bases and J shed 3 bases, with 6 bases lying between them. The DNA of the CDR3 is TGTGCCAGCAGTTTGACAGTCAATCAGCCCCAGCATTTT. Translating it yields CASSLTVNQPQHF.

This clonotype was seen ten or more times. The CDR3 region is CASSLWRGSTDTQYF. The CDR3 DNA reads TGTGCCAGCAGTCTTTGGCGGGGGAGCACAGATACGCAGTATTTT. The chain joins TRBV11-2 to TRBJ2-3; 7 positions agree with TRBD2. The CDR3 is 15 amino acids. The J segment lost 0 bases and the V segment lost 6 bases, leaving 6 bases of the junction unmatched. The germline V gene encodes CDR1 SGHAT and CDR2 FQNNGV.

This clonotype was seen repeatedly, ten times or more. The chain links TRBV28 to TRBJ2-5; perhaps TRBD2 as D (5 bases). The V gene lost 6 bases and the J gene lost 0 bases, with 8 bases spanning the gap. Germline CDR1 MDHEN, CDR2 SYDVKM. The CDR3 is made up of 13 amino acids. The CDR3 DNA is TGTGCCAGCAGACTAGGGAACCAAGAGACCCAGTACTTC. As protein: CASRLGNQETQYF.

This clonotype was observed at least ten times. This chain uses TRBV7-9 with TRBJ2-5; D gene unclear. The germline V gene encodes CDR1 SEHNR and CDR2 FQNEAQ (reference sequence). Trimming pared 4 bases from V and 4 bases from J, leaving 16 bases between. The CDR3 spans 15 residues. The CDR3 region has the DNA TGTGCCAGCAGCTACGGGCCATCCCGGACAGAGACCCAGTACTTC. It specifies CASSYGPSRTETQYF.

This clonotype was seen only a few times. The CDR3 DNA sequence: TGTGCCAGCAGCTTATTTTCGTCGCGGGGGGGCTTCTCCTACAATGAGCAGTTCTTC. Protein sequence: CASSLFSSRGGFSYNEQFF. The rearrangement links TRBV7-9 to TRBJ2-1, with TRBD2 matching over 9 bases. The CDR3 contains 19 residues. The germline V gene has CDR1 SEHNR and CDR2 FQNEAQ (reference sequence). Germline trimming cut 2 bases from V and 0 bases from J; bases unmatched to any gene: 11.